These T cell receptor beta chains were read from a single sample in a study of early T cells in non-severe SARS-CoV-2 infection. TCRdb re-called the 5' RACE reads through MiXCR, storing one row per CDR3 protein. The repertoire includes 25,000 to 30,000 distinct CDR3 sequences, nearly 4.5% of them detected once, and over 5% sits in the top ten. Sequenced: whole blood. Receptor source: an adult who was a healthcare worker with PCR-confirmed SARS-CoV-2 infection or an uninfected control (not recorded which). The CDR3 runs from the conserved cysteine through the conserved F or W. D genes are given only for firm matches. Expanded clones are given a class, and other clones once, few, many or no size at all.

V gene	J gene	clone size	D gene	CDR3 length	CDR3 DNA	CDR3 protein
TRBV28	TRBJ1-5	many	-	16	TGTGCCAGCAGTCCTCCCCAGGGAAATAGCAATCAGCCCCAGCATTTT	CASSPPQGNSNQPQHF
TRBV20-1	TRBJ2-7	medium-sized	TRBD1	15	TGCAGTGCTAGAGATAGTGACAGGGGTTTCTACGAGCAGTACTTC	CSARDSDRGFYEQYF
TRBV15	TRBJ2-3	many	-	13	TGTGCCACCAGCAGAGATCCAGGGGGGACGCAGTATTTT	CATSRDPGGTQYF
TRBV11-2	TRBJ2-7	many	TRBD1	16	TGTGCCAGCAGCCGCTCGACAGGGGGTTTCTTCTACGAGCAGTACTTC	CASSRSTGGFFYEQYF
TRBV30	TRBJ1-2	few	-	13	TGTGCCTGGAGGGATACAGGGAGCTATGGCTACACCTTC	CAWRDTGSYGYTF
TRBV25-1	TRBJ1-1	many	-	14	TGTGCCAGCAGTGATCCGGAACTGAACACTGAAGCTTTCTTT	CASSDPELNTEAFF
TRBV7-2	TRBJ2-2	many	-	13	TGTGCCAGCAGTTTCCTTTCCCCCGGGGAGCTGTTTTTT	CASSFLSPGELFF
TRBV5-1	TRBJ1-2	few	-	12	TGCGCCAGCAGCTTGGGGGCCGAAGGCTACACCTTC	CASSLGAEGYTF
TRBV4-1	TRBJ2-7	many	-	14	TGCGCCAGCAGCCAGGGGCTCGAATCCTACGAGCAGTACTTC	CASSQGLESYEQYF
TRBV5-6	TRBJ1-2	many	-	14	TGTGCCAGCAGCTTGGAAGGGGCCAACTATGGCTACACCTTC	CASSLEGANYGYTF
TRBV7-2	TRBJ2-7	many	TRBD2	18	TGTGCCAGCAGCTTAGAAACTAGCGGGGGGGCCTTCTACTACGAGCAGTACTTC	CASSLETSGGAFYYEQYF
TRBV5-1	TRBJ1-4	many	-	14	TGCGCCAGCAGCTTGATGGGAACTAATGAAAAACTGTTTTTT	CASSLMGTNEKLFF
TRBV10-1	TRBJ2-3	many	-	15	TGCGCCAGCAGTGAAGAAAGCCTTGGCGCAGATACGCAGTATTTT	CASSEESLGADTQYF
TRBV5-1	TRBJ2-6	many	TRBD2	17	TGCGCCAGCAGTAGCAGCGGGGTGAGCTCTGGGGCCAACGTCCTGACTTTC	CASSSSGVSSGANVLTF
TRBV19	TRBJ2-2	many	TRBD1	16	TGTGCCAGTATGTTCTACGGACAGGGTTCGACCGGGGAGCTGTTTTTT	CASMFYGQGSTGELFF
TRBV7-2	TRBJ1-6	many	-	16	TGTGCCAGCAGCTTAGAGTCGGGTAGGGGTGGTTCACCCCTCCACTTT	CASSLESGRGGSPLHF
TRBV7-9	TRBJ1-1	many	-	12	TGTGCCAGCAGTGACAGGTACACTGAAGCTTTCTTT	CASSDRYTEAFF
TRBV20-1	TRBJ1-6	many	TRBD1	13	TGCAGTGCTTCCGGGACAGATAATTCACCCCTCCACTTT	CSASGTDNSPLHF
TRBV7-9	TRBJ2-3	many	-	15	TGTGCCAGCAGCTACAGGACTCCACAGGCAGATACGCAGTATTTT	CASSYRTPQADTQYF
TRBV12-3/TRBV12-4	TRBJ1-4	few	TRBD1	15	TGTGCCAGCAGTCCGCAGGGGGCGGGAGTAGAAAAACTGTTTTTT	CASSPQGAGVEKLFF
TRBV12-3/TRBV12-4	TRBJ1-1	many	-	13	TGTGCCAGCACATCACGGGCGAACACTGAAGCTTTCTTT	CASTSRANTEAFF
TRBV7-9	TRBJ2-7	many	TRBD2	14	TGTGCCAGCGGGCGGGGGGGAAGCTCCTACGAGCAGTACTTC	CASGRGGSSYEQYF
TRBV20-1	TRBJ2-6	many	-	13	TGCAGTGCGTACAGACCCGGGGCCAACGTCCTGACTTTC	CSAYRPGANVLTF
TRBV20-1	TRBJ2-1	many	TRBD2	12	TGCAGTGAAAGGGGACTAAACAATGAGCAGTTCTTC	CSERGLNNEQFF
TRBV2	TRBJ1-5	many	TRBD1	14	TGTGCCAGCAACACCAGGGGGAGCAATCAGCCCCAGCATTTT	CASNTRGSNQPQHF
TRBV7-3	TRBJ1-2	many	-	13	TGTGCCAGCAGCCCCAGGGAGGACTATGGCTACACCTTC	CASSPREDYGYTF
TRBV7-9	TRBJ1-5	many	-	13	TGTGCCAGCAGCTTCAACAGCAATCAGCCCCAGCATTTT	CASSFNSNQPQHF
TRBV14	TRBJ2-3	many	-	12	TGTGCCAGCAGCCTTCTCACAGATACGCAGTATTTT	CASSLLTDTQYF
TRBV7-3	TRBJ2-7	many	TRBD2	13	TGTGCCAGCAGCCTCGGGACTACTTCCGAGCAGTACTTC	CASSLGTTSEQYF
TRBV4-2	TRBJ2-3	medium-sized	TRBD2	21	TGTGCCAGCAGCCAAGATCTTGCTGAGGGCCAGCGGGGGGGCCAGACAGATACGCAGTATTTT	CASSQDLAEGQRGGQTDTQYF
TRBV5-1	TRBJ2-2	few	-	13	TGCGCCAGCAGCAGTCGTCGAACCGGGGAGCTGTTTTTT	CASSSRRTGELFF
TRBV5-6	TRBJ2-7	many	-	14	TGTGCCAGCAGCTTGGGCGGACGGAACTACGAGCAGTACTTC	CASSLGGRNYEQYF
TRBV5-1	TRBJ2-7	many	-	15	TGCGCCAGCAGCCCAGGGGCTAGCGGAACCTACGAGCAGTACTTC	CASSPGASGTYEQYF
TRBV20-1	TRBJ2-5	many	-	13	TGCAGTGCTGAGTTATCTCAGGGAGAGACCCAGTACTTC	CSAELSQGETQYF
TRBV4-1	TRBJ1-4	many	TRBD1	17	TGCGCCAGCAGCCGCGAGGGACAGGGGCCCACTAATGAAAAACTGTTTTTT	CASSREGQGPTNEKLFF
TRBV7-9	TRBJ1-2	few	TRBD1	14	TGTGCCAGCAGCTCCCGGACAGGGAGCGATGGCTACACCTTC	CASSSRTGSDGYTF
TRBV19	TRBJ1-6	many	-	16	TGTGCCAGTAGTATTCTGGCCGGGGGTCAAAATTCACCCCTCCACTTT	CASSILAGGQNSPLHF
TRBV4-2	TRBJ1-2	many	TRBD1	15	TGTGCCAGCAGCCAAGAAGACAGGGAGGGGAATGGCTACACCTTC	CASSQEDREGNGYTF
TRBV20-1	TRBJ1-1	many	-	12	TGCAGTGCTAGAGGTCCGAACACTGAAGCTTTCTTT	CSARGPNTEAFF
TRBV4-2	TRBJ2-1	medium-sized	TRBD2	17	TGTGCCAGCAGCCAGACTAGCGGGGGGGCCATGTACAATGAGCAGTTCTTC	CASSQTSGGAMYNEQFF
TRBV11-2	TRBJ2-5	few	-	11	TGTGCCAGCAGCTTAAAAGAGACCCAGTACTTC	CASSLKETQYF
TRBV9	TRBJ2-7	many	TRBD1	14	TGTGCCAGCAGCGTACGGGACAGCTCCTACGAGCAGTACTTC	CASSVRDSSYEQYF
TRBV7-9	TRBJ2-5	-	-	15	TGTGCCAGCAGCTTGGAAGGGGGGTTCGTGGAGACCCAGTACTTC	CASSLEGGFVETQYF
TRBV20-1	TRBJ1-5	many	-	13	TGCAGTGCTAGAGCGACAACTGACCAGCCCCAGCATTTT	CSARATTDQPQHF
TRBV3-1	TRBJ2-3	few	-	15	TGTGCCAGCAGCCAAGGAAAGACAGTCACAGATACGCAGTATTTT	CASSQGKTVTDTQYF